This T cell receptor beta chain was sequenced in a study of cytomegalovirus exposure and HLA in healthy donors. Donors consisted of healthy bone marrow donors. V trimming: 0 bases; J trimming: 3 bases; junction bases outside the gene matches: 7. The CDR3 length is 17 residues. The germline CDR1 and CDR2 sequences are GTSNPN and SVGIG (reference sequence). The PCR ran on 60 Vbeta and 13 Jbeta primers. Clones were sequenced by immunoSEQ multiplex PCR, and TCRdb holds only the in-frame ones, with some missing. Among approximately 150,000 clones listed, roughly 77% were seen once. Sequences were obtained from PBMCs. The rearrangement joins TRBV30 to TRBJ2-4; 11 bases are a match to TRBD2. The receptor was isolated from a woman between 35 and 50 years old in good health and CMV-seropositive. CDR3 DNA: TGTGCCTGGAGTGTACTGAGTAGCGGGGGGGACAAAAACATTCAGTACTTC. Translated, it gives CAWSVLSSGGDKNIQYF. Full variable domain (remainder filled in from reference TRBV30 and TRBJ2-4): SQTIHQWPATLVQPVGSPLSLECTVEGTSNPNLYWYRQAAGRGLQLLFYSVGIGQISSEVPQNLSASRPQDRQFILSSKKLLLSDSGFYLCAWSVLSSGGDKNIQYFGAGTRLSVL.